Below, 18 T cell receptor beta chains from the same sample are listed, as sequenced in a study of cytotoxic CD8 clonotypes in ibrutinib-treated CLL. TCRdb's copy holds only in-frame clones and misses some; the assay was immunoSEQ multiplex PCR. The sample carries 50,000 to 70,000 clones, roughly 58% recorded once. The sample here was PBMCs, taken at disease progression, from a patient treated with ibrutinib. The receptors derive from a human donor with chronic lymphocytic leukemia.

V and J are TRBV18 and TRBJ2-3, with D tentatively TRBD1 (6 bases). The CDR3 loop spans 16 amino acids. Trimming took off 3 bases at V and 4 bases at J, with 17 bases between the two ends. Germline V CDR1 and CDR2: KGHSH, LQKENI. The CDR3, as DNA: TGTGCCAGCTCACCCCTAGGGGGTAAATCGTCAGATACGCAGTATTTT. Translation gives CASSPLGGKSSDTQYF.

V and J are TRBV6-4 and TRBJ2-1; tentatively, D is TRBD1 (5 bases). The CDR3 has 13 residues. Trimming cost V 3 bases and J 5 bases, with 8 bases left between them. CDR1 is MRHNA and CDR2 is SNTAGT in the germline V gene. Here the CDR3 reads CASSEKDNNEQFF. The CDR3 coding sequence is TGTGCCAGCAGTGAGAAGGACAACAATGAGCAGTTCTTC.

This clone has more than one count but fewer than ten. The chain is built from TRBV2 and TRBJ1-2; no clear D. Germline assignment: CDR1 SNHLY and CDR2 FYNNEI. This CDR3 has 14 amino acids. V was trimmed by 11 bases and J by 2 bases, leaving 18 bases between them. The CDR3 DNA reads TGTGCCGGCAAATTGGAAGGAGGGAACTATGGCTACACCTTC. This translates into CAGKLEGGNYGYTF. The full variable domain, rest sourced from reference TRBV2 and TRBJ1-2, is EPEVTQTPSHQVTQMGQEVILRCVPISNHLYFYWYRQILGQKVEFLVSFYNNEISEKSEIFDDQFSVERPDGSNFTLKIRSTKLEDSAMYFCAGKLEGGNYGYTFGSGTRLTVV.

The gene calls are TRBV28 and TRBJ1-5; 8 bases fit TRBD1. The CDR3 totals 15 residues. Per the germline V gene, CDR1 is MDHEN and CDR2 is SYDVKM. V gave up 8 bases and J gave up 3 bases; unmatched junction bases: 9. The CDR3: CASLRYRGTNQPQHF. The CDR3 nucleotides read TGTGCCAGCCTTAGGTACAGGGGGACCAATCAGCCCCAGCATTTT.

This clone has only a few counts. The CDR3 sequence: CASSRDRNTEAFF. The CDR3 DNA follows: TGTGCCAGCAGCCGAGACCGAAACACTGAAGCTTTCTTT. The chain carries TRBV7-2 and TRBJ1-1, with D unclear. This CDR3 region has 13 residues. V was pared by 5 bases and J by 2 bases, with 9 bases between. Germline CDR1 and CDR2: SGHTA and FQGNSA.

This clone was detected once. The chain uses TRBV30 and TRBJ2-7; maybe TRBD1 (6 bases). The CDR3 covers 13 residues. Germline CDR1 is GTSNPN and CDR2 is SVGIG (reference sequence). The V end was cut by 5 bases, the J end by 2 bases, with 13 bases between. The CDR3 region has the DNA TGTGCCTGGGAGACAGGACCTGCCTACGAGCAGTACTTC. Translating gives CAWETGPAYEQYF.

The chain links TRBV10-2 to TRBJ2-3; 7 nucleotides match TRBD2. This CDR3 is 15 amino acids long. In germline, CDR1 is WSHSY, CDR2 SAAADI. J was trimmed by 1 base and V by 1 base; bases with no gene match: 2. CDR3 in DNA: TGCGCCAGCAGTGAGTTGGCGGGGGGCACAGATACGCAGTATTTT. Its translation: CASSELAGGTDTQYF.

This clone has just a few counts. The rearrangement joins TRBV5-1 to TRBJ2-7; possible D gene TRBD2, 6 bases. Trimming stripped 4 bases from V and 3 bases from J, with 17 bases between. In germline, CDR1 is SGHRS, CDR2 YFSETQ. The CDR3 has 15 amino acids. CDR3: CASSPSGPGDYEQYF. DNA of the CDR3: TGCGCCAGCAGCCCGTCGGGACCGGGGGACTACGAGCAGTACTTC.

V usage is TRBV5-1 and J usage is TRBJ1-5; no firm D call. This CDR3 region has 14 residues. V was trimmed by 4 bases and J by 2 bases, leaving 10 bases between them. Looked up from germline, CDR1 is SGHRS and CDR2 is YFSETQ. CDR3 coding DNA: TGCGCCAGCAGCAATGGGCGGCGCAATCAGCCCCAGCATTTT. This encodes CASSNGRRNQPQHF. The entire variable domain, with the rest obtained from reference TRBV5-1 and TRBJ1-5, is as follows: KAGVTQTPRYLIKTRGQQVTLSCSPISGHRSVSWYQQTPGQGLQFLFEYFSETQRNKGNFPGRFSGRQFSNSRSEMNVSTLELGDSALYLCASSNGRRNQPQHFGDGTRLSIL.

V and J are TRBV5-1 and TRBJ2-3, with unresolved D. In germline, CDR1 is SGHRS, CDR2 YFSETQ. Between the trimmed V and J ends, which lost 5 bases and 6 bases, there was a span of 16 bases. The CDR3 consists of 14 residues. CDR3 residues: CASRDPLTYDTQYF. For the CDR3, the DNA is TGCGCCAGCAGGGACCCACTAACCTACGATACGCAGTATTTT.

The J gene is TRBJ1-5, the V gene TRBV29-1; the match to TRBD1 covers 7 bases. Germline trimming cut 5 bases from V and 3 bases from J; bases unmatched to any gene: 4. Germline values: CDR1 SQVTM, CDR2 ANQGSEA. CDR3 length equals 13 residues. In nucleotides, the CDR3 is TGCAGCGTTCAACAGGGGATCAATCAGCCCCAGCATTTT. It is translated as CSVQQGINQPQHF.

This clone has just a few counts. The J gene is TRBJ1-2, the V gene TRBV4-3, with 7 bases lining up with TRBD1. J was trimmed by 1 base and V by 2 bases; bases with no gene match: 13. Germline V lookup: CDR1 LGHNA, CDR2 YSLEER. The CDR3 totals 18 residues. DNA of the CDR3: TGCGCCAGCAGCCAATTGGTACCTGGACAGGCTTATAACTATGGCTACACCTTC. Translation gives CASSQLVPGQAYNYGYTF.

The rearrangement links TRBV7-2 to TRBJ2-3; D possibly corresponds to TRBD1 (6 bases). The V end was cut by 5 bases, the J end by 0 bases, with 9 bases between. The CDR3 sequence is 14 residues long. CDR1 SGHTA and CDR2 FQGNSA come from the germline V gene. CDR3 sequence: CASSIGQSTDTQYF. The CDR3 region has the DNA TGTGCCAGCAGCATAGGACAGAGCACAGATACGCAGTATTTT.

This clone has only a few counts. The chain uses TRBV9 and TRBJ1-4; TRBD1 matches at 7 bases. With 1 base clipped from V and 4 bases from J, the junction kept 1 base outside the gene matches. CDR3 length: 14 residues. CDR1 and CDR2 (germline): SGDLS, YYNGEE. The CDR3 DNA reads TGTGCCAGCAGCGTATCAGGGGGTAATGAAAAACTGTTTTTT. It specifies CASSVSGGNEKLFF.

A few counts support this clone. The rearrangement uses TRBV7-8 and TRBJ1-5; TRBD1 agrees at 7 bases. V shed 0 bases, J shed 0 bases, and the junction held 11 bases outside the gene matches. Germline V gives CDR1 SGHVS, CDR2 FQNEAQ. The CDR3 loop spans 19 amino acids. CDR3 nucleotide sequence: TGTGCCAGCAGCTTAGCGAGGGGGCATCAGGCTTTTAGCAATCAGCCCCAGCATTTT. Translating it yields CASSLARGHQAFSNQPQHF. Looking up the rest from reference TRBV7-8 and TRBJ1-5 gives the full variable domain: GAGVSQSPRYKVAKRGQDVALRCDPISGHVSLFWYQQALGQGPEFLTYFQNEAQLDKSGLPSDRFFAERPEGSVSTLKIQRTQQEDSAVYLCASSLARGHQAFSNQPQHFGDGTRLSIL.

This rearrangement joins TRBV10-3 to TRBJ1-2, with D unresolved. The CDR3 consists of 13 residues. V shed 2 bases and J shed 4 bases, with 8 bases lying between them. Germline-derived CDR1 and CDR2 are ENHRY and SYGVKD. This CDR3 is CAISEVGSYGYTF. The CDR3 DNA follows: TGTGCCATCAGTGAGGTGGGGAGCTATGGCTACACCTTC.

This clone showed up just a few times. J is TRBJ1-1 and V is TRBV10-3; 12 bases agree with TRBD1. There are 15 residues in the CDR3. V lost 8 bases to trimming and J lost 3 bases; unmatched junction nucleotides: 7. Germline-derived CDR1 and CDR2 are ENHRY and SYGVKD. The DNA of the CDR3 is TGTGCCATCGGGGACAGGGGGCGAGGCGACACTGAAGCTTTCTTT. Its protein product is CAIGDRGRGDTEAFF.

CDR3 DNA: TGTGCCAGCAGCCTCGGGGAGGGAAGTGGCTACACCTTC. This sequence encodes CASSLGEGSGYTF. The V gene is TRBV7-9, the J gene TRBJ1-2; D unresolved. V lost 5 bases to trimming and J lost 7 bases, with 14 bases between them. The CDR3 consists of 13 residues. Germline CDR1 SEHNR, CDR2 FQNEAQ (reference sequence). The full variable domain, completed using reference TRBV7-9 and TRBJ1-2, is DTGVSQNPRHKITKRGQNVTFRCDPISEHNRLYWYRQTLGQGPEFLTYFQNEAQLEKSRLLSDRFSAERPKGSFSTLEIQRTEQGDSAMYLCASSLGEGSGYTFGSGTRLTVV.